Listed here is a single TCR beta chain. During colonoscopy, one to two rectal pinch biopsies were collected. CDR1 is SNHLY, CDR2 FYNNEI, per germline. V was shortened by 6 bases and J by 0 bases, with 12 bases between the two germline ends. The length of the CDR3 is 15 residues. The data stem from a study of pediatric ulcerative colitis. This was a survey-level run. TCRdb's copy holds only in-frame clones and misses some; the assay was immunoSEQ multiplex PCR. The sample lists roughly 49,000 clones, over 70% occurring once. The sequencing sample was made of gut tissue. This clonotype was obtained from a girl between 10 and 17 years old with moderate ulcerative colitis. The chain has TRBV2 and TRBJ2-4; D possibly corresponds to TRBD1 (6 bases). The CDR3 nucleotides read TGTGCCAGCAGCCGACAGGAACTAGCCAAAAACATTCAGTACTTC. This codes for CASSRQELAKNIQYF.